This T cell receptor beta chain was recorded in a study of blood T cell repertoires in COVID-19. Background on the study: The United States, Italy and Spain provided the acute and convalescent COVID-19 samples. T cells, B-cell-depleted T cells, or PBMCs provided the cDNA or gDNA that served as material.

Patients in Seattle were enrolled during active infection, then followed longitudinally. Germline CDR1 is SGDLS and CDR2 is YYNGEE. The CDR3 has 15 amino acids. V was pared by 3 bases and J by 4 bases, with 6 bases of the junction left unmatched. Original methodology: How many nucleated cells were present was estimated from reference gene primer amplification. TCRdb keeps only in-frame clones here, not all; method: immunoSEQ multiplex PCR. The D gene and trimming were derived from the DNA, and the V and J assignments and clone size from that table. The sample lists roughly 300,000 clones, about 86% occurring once.

The sequenced sample was peripheral blood. The genes are TRBV9 and TRBJ2-2; 7 nucleotides line up with TRBD1. This TCR was recovered from a woman in her twenties or thirties with COVID-19, enrolled during active disease. The CDR3 loop is CASSALGQPTGELFF. In DNA form, the CDR3 reads TGTGCCAGCAGCGCCCTGGGACAGCCCACCGGGGAGCTGTTTTTT. Supplemented by reference TRBV9 and TRBJ2-2, the full variable domain reads DSGVTQTPKHLITATGQRVTLRCSPRSGDLSVYWYQQSLDQGLQFLIQYYNGEERAKGNILERFSAQQFPDLHSELNLSSLELGDSALYFCASSALGQPTGELFFGEGSRLTVL.